This TCR beta chain was obtained from a study of shared clonotypes between healthy human individuals (dated by TCRdb to 2020 to 2021). About the investigation overall: The cohort comprised two women and a few men aged 18 to 49 years. For each donor, CD4 naive and CD4 memory were each given three plates, CD8 naive was given two plates, and CD8 memory was given one plate. To estimate repertoire size and how much clonotypes are shared between individuals, the study performed deep sequencing of blood TCR repertoires from a handful of healthy adults. To increase sequencing depth and limit assay-specific biases, different laboratories used diverse techniques to prepare libraries and sequence TCR repertoires. Each donor's leukapheresis produced roughly between roughly 0.85 and 10 billion PBMCs.

The paper's findings and limits, for the study overall: The genetic and exposure-history diversity represented was limited by the small number of donors. Larger estimated clonotype richness was generally found for naive subsets than for memory subsets. Based on pairwise subsampling, the degree of clonotype sharing among donors was expected to be affected by sequencing depth. Clonotypes shared by all four sorted-subset donors showed higher generation probabilities than non-shared clonotypes. Rarefaction of sorted-subset datasets indicated incomplete sequencing despite the large sequencing depth. Only blood was sampled, and tissue TCR repertoires likely differ from those in blood. When several donors were compared, the shared fraction of clonotypes was roughly 4.8% for naive CD4, approximately 3.5% for naive CD8, 2.3% for memory CD4, and 0.35% to 0.4% for memory CD8.

Donors were healthy HIV-negative adults with no recently reported acute infections or vaccinations. All donors were Caucasian adults living in Nashville, Tennessee, USA. CD4+ T cells were enriched by magnetic negative selection; naive cells were then positively selected on CD45RA, and the negative fraction formed the memory subset. After blood collection by leukapheresis, PBMCs were isolated using Ficoll-Histopaque density gradient centrifugation and then cryopreserved in the vapor phase of liquid nitrogen. Purity and quantity of every magnetically sorted T cell population were checked by analytical flow cytometry. Genomic DNA was isolated from each sorted fraction and quantified by UV absorbance on a Nanodrop 2000c. The CDR1 and CDR2 encoded by the germline V gene are MRHNA and SNTAGT. The CDR3 sequence holds 14 residues, the cysteine and phenylalanine included. The sequence is cut down to CDR3 DNA, 42 bases in frame from base 1. V sheds 4 bases and J sheds 0 bases, leaving 7 bases between their ends.

Using the deep immunoSEQ assay, multiplex PCR amplified TCR CDR3 regions from genomic DNA. Extracted genomic DNA from each cell subset was distributed evenly across all wells of several immunoSEQ 96-well plates, and each plate was treated as a replicate. Each replicate PCR for sorted subsets received 200 ng genomic DNA, equal to about 30,000 T cell genomes. Purified libraries were quantified with a Qubit 3.0 fluorometer, sized on a Bioanalyzer 2100, and re-quantified with the KAPA Library Quantification kit. Each immunoSEQ 96-well plate was sequenced on its own single-read 150-cycle Illumina NextSeq 550 flow cell. Regarding the original processing steps: Because the immunoSEQ output included only junctional sequences and no quality scores, the filtering could not be the same as the filtering used for full-length reads. To assign V/J genes and CDR3, sequences were annotated against IMGT germline references using PyIR, a Python wrapper for IgBLAST v1.9. Any read was removed if the V/J assignment was weak (E-value above 1e-6), the CDR3 was missing, or the read contained stop codons, out-of-frame junctions, or ambiguous translated residues. V3J clonotypes were defined as sequences sharing an identical inferred V gene, J gene, and CDR3 amino acid sequence. The percentage overlap between two repertoires was calculated by dividing the number of shared unique clonotypes by the size of the smaller repertoire. Three approaches were used to assess repertoire richness: RTK rarefaction, the Chao1 estimator, and Recon v2.1 estimates of unobserved clonotypes. OLGA was used to compute generation probabilities for all TCRbeta clonotypes that the gDNA method yielded from four donors. What TCRdb holds here is the immuneACCESS table cut down to in-frame rearrangements. Part of the clones is not present; checked against another copy, under half of the missing clones reflect an unresolved V gene, and the others are unexplained. The DNA gave D and trimming, while V, J and clone size come from that table. This sample holds under 550,000 clones; around 96% were observed only once. 0.06% of the sample lies in the top ten.

Concerning this clone itself: The antigen it binds to is not known. No qualities accompany the bases; no much larger clone lies one base away.

The receptor chain draws on TRBV6-4 and TRBJ1-5, with no confident D gene call. The material sequenced was naive CD4+ T cells sorted from blood. The sample's cell subset or site label, decoded: CD45RA+ positively selected. The source of this sequence is a woman in her twenties or thirties in good health. The encoded CDR3 is CASSAVYSNQPQHF. Read as DNA, the sequence is TGTGCCAGCAGTGCCGTTTATAGCAATCAGCCCCAGCATTTT.